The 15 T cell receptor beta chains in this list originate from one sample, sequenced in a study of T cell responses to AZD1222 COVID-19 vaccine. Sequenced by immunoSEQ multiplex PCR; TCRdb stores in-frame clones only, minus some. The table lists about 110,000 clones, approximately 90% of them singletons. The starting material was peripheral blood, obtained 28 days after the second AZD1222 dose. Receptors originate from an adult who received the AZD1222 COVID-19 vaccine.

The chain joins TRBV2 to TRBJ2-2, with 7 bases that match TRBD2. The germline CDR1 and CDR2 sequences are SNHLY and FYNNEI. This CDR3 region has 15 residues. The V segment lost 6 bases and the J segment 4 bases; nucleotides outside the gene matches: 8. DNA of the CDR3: TGTGCCAGCAGAGGAGGGAGGGCGGGCACCGGGGAGCTGTTTTTT. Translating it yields CASRGGRAGTGELFF.

The CDR3 reads CASSSTGLAGANEQFF. As DNA, the CDR3 is TGTGCCAGCAGCTCAACCGGACTAGCGGGAGCTAATGAGCAGTTCTTC. The chain uses TRBV11-3 and TRBJ2-1; 13 bases agree with TRBD2. Germline-derived CDR1 and CDR2 are SGHNT and YENEEA. CDR3 length: 16 residues. V was clipped by 4 bases and J by 7 bases; unmatched bases: 7.

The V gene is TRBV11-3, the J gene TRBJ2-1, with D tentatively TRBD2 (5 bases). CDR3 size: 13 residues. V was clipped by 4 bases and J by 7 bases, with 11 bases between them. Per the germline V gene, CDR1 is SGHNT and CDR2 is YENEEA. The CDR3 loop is CASSYGVGNEQFF. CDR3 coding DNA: TGTGCCAGCAGCTACGGGGTAGGGAATGAGCAGTTCTTC.

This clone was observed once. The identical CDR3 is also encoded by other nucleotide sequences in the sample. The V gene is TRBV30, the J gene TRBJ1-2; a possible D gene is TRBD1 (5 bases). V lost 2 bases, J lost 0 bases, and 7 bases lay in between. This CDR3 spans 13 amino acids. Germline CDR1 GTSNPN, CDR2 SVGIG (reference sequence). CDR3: CAWSLQANYGYTF. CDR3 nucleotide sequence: TGTGCCTGGAGTCTACAGGCTAACTATGGCTACACCTTC.

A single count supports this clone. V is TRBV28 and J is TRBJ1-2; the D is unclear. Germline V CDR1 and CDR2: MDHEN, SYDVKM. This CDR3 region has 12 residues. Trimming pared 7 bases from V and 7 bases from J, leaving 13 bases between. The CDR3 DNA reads TGTGCCAGCATTCAATACCCGGGTGGCTACACCTTC. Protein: CASIQYPGGYTF.

Here the CDR3 DNA reads TGTGCCAGTAGTATTACTAGCAATCAGCCCCAGCATTTT. Its protein is CASSITSNQPQHF. This sequence joins TRBV19 and TRBJ1-5, with D unclear. Trimming left V 3 bases short and J 0 bases short, with 3 bases between. The germline CDR1 and CDR2 sequences are LNHDA and SQIVND (reference sequence). The CDR3 runs to 13 residues.

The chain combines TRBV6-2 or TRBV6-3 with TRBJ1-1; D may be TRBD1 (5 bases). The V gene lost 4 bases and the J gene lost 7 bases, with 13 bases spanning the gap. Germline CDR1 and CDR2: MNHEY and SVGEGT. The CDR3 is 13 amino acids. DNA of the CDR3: TGTGCCAGCAGTTCCCCGACAGCCCTTGAAGCTTTCTTT. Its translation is CASSSPTALEAFF.

For the CDR3, the DNA is TGTGCCAGCAGTTACGGCGGTTATTCGGGCACTGAAGCTTTCTTT. The encoded protein is CASSYGGYSGTEAFF. V gene TRBV6-5 combines with J gene TRBJ1-1; D uncertain. This CDR3 is built from 15 residues. V was shortened by 2 bases and J by 4 bases, with 14 bases between the two germline ends. Germline V gene data show CDR1 as MNHEY and CDR2 as SVGAGI.

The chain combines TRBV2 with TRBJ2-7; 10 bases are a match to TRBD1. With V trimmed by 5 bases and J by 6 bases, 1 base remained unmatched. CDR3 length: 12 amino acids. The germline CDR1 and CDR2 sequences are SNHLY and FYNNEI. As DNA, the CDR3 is TGTGCCAGCAGTCGGACAGGGGGCGAGCAGTACTTC. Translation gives CASSRTGGEQYF.

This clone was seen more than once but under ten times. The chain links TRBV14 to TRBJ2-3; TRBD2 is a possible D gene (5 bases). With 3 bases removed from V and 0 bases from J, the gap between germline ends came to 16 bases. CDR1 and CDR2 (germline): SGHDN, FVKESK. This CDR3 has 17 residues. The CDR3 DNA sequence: TGTGCCAGCAGCCACCCCTGGGGAGCGACTAGCACAGATACGCAGTATTTT. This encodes CASSHPWGATSTDTQYF.

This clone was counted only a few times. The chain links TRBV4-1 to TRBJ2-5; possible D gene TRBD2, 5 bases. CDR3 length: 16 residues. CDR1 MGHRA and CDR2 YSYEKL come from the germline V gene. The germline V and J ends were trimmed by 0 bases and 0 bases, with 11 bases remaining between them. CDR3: CASSQDPTGYQETQYF. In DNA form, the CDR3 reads TGCGCCAGCAGCCAAGATCCCACGGGGTACCAAGAGACCCAGTACTTC.

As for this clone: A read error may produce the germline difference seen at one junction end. This CDR3 is CASSPTNYGYTF. The CDR3 coding sequence is TGTGCCAGCAGCCCCACTAATTATGGCTACACCTTC. V usage is TRBV12-3 or TRBV12-4 and J usage is TRBJ1-2; no clear D gene. This CDR3 has 12 amino acids.

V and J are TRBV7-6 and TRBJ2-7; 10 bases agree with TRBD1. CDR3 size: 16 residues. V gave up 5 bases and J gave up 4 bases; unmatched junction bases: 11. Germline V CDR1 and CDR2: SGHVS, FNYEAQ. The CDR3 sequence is CASSKTIPGQGYEQYF. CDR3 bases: TGTGCCAGCAGCAAAACAATACCGGGACAGGGGTACGAGCAGTACTTC.

The CDR3 DNA sequence: TGTGCCAGCAGCAGCTTACAGGGGGCGGTCTCTGGGGCCAACGTCCTGACTTTC. Translated, it gives CASSSLQGAVSGANVLTF. This chain connects TRBV21-1 to TRBJ2-6; the table assigns TRBD1, which was not confirmed against the DNA. TRBV21-1 counts as a pseudogene. CDR3 length: 18 residues.

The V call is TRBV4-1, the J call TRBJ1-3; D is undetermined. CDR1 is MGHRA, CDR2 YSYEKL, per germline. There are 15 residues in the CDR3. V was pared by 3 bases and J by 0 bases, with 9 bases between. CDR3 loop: CASSQESLSGNTIYF. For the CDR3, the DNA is TGCGCCAGCAGCCAGGAATCACTCTCTGGAAACACCATATATTTT.